This T cell receptor (beta chain) was captured in a study of blood T cells in healthy people across ages. The CDR3 runs 11 residues. The V gene lost 10 bases and the J gene lost 7 bases, with 13 bases spanning the gap. Germline CDR1 is SGHTA and CDR2 is FQGTGA. A second PCR, run for roughly 6 to 11 cycles, used a sample-barcoded 5' primer plus a J-beta primer mix. Each cDNA molecule carried a tag from a template-switch adaptor that contained 12 random nucleotides. TCRdb itself ran the 5' RACE reads through MiXCR, one entry per CDR3 protein. Among 550,000 to 750,000 distinct CDR3 sequences listed, around 21% were seen once. Notes on this clonotype: This may arise from a read error, as a much more abundant clone is one base away.

This chain joins TRBV7-3 and TRBJ1-2, with unresolved D. The sample consisted of blood. The TCR sequence derives from a man aged 70 or older in good health. The CDR3 DNA sequence: TGTGCCATCACAGCGGGCTGTGGCTACACCTTC. Protein sequence: CAITAGCGYTF.